This is a list of T cell receptor beta chains from one sample in a study of technical replicates of blood from a handful of donors. Generated by immunoSEQ multiplex PCR, the TCRdb table keeps only in-frame clones and is missing some. The sample consists of tens of thousands of clones, approximately 90% of them appearing once. The sequenced sample was PBMCs. The receptors derive from a human donor in good health. Some clones in this sample may be carry-over from other donors' samples. Each CDR3 is given with its conserved first and last residue. The D gene is left open where the match is weak. Where a row states a size, it is once, few, many or the class of an expanded clone; other rows omit it.

len | j_gene | v_gene | abundance | d_gene | CDR3nt | CDR3aa
15 | TRBJ2-3 | TRBV2 | - | TRBD2 | TGTGCCAGCAGTTATGGGACTAGCCGCACAGATACGCAGTATTTT | CASSYGTSRTDTQYF
14 | TRBJ2-3 | TRBV7-8 | - | - | TGTGCCAGCAGCCCCCTGAGTAGTGCAGATACGCAGTATTTT | CASSPLSSADTQYF
17 | TRBJ1-1 | TRBV7-8 | - | TRBD1 | TGTGCCAGCAGCTTAGCCCGACAGGGGTTGTGGAACACTGAAGCTTTCTTT | CASSLARQGLWNTEAFF
15 | TRBJ1-6 | TRBV7-9 | - | TRBD1 | TGTGCCAGCAGACTACAGGGGGCGGATAATTCACCCCTCCACTTT | CASRLQGADNSPLHF
11 | TRBJ1-1 | TRBV18 | - | - | TGTGCCAGCTCCACGGGGGGATCGGCTTTCTTT | CASSTGGSAFF
17 | TRBJ2-2 | TRBV5-4 | - | TRBD2 | TGTGCCAGCAGCTTCCCGCAAGGTAGCGGGACGCCCGGGGAGCTGTTTTTT | CASSFPQGSGTPGELFF
14 | TRBJ1-1 | TRBV5-4 | - | - | TGTGCCAGCAGCTTACCGGGACAGAACACTGAAGCTTTCTTT | CASSLPGQNTEAFF
13 | TRBJ2-5 | TRBV30 | - | - | TGTGCCTGGACCCCCCAGGTGTACGAGACCCAGTACTTC | CAWTPQVYETQYF
13 | TRBJ1-5 | TRBV30 | - | - | TGTGCCTGGAGCATCGACACTAATCAGCCCCAGCATTTT | CAWSIDTNQPQHF
16 | TRBJ1-4 | TRBV7-2 | - | - | TGTGCCAGCAGCTTAGCGTCCCCGGGGAATAATGAAAAACTGTTTTTT | CASSLASPGNNEKLFF
15 | TRBJ2-5 | TRBV5-1 | - | TRBD2 | TGCGCCAGCAGCTTGGGGACTAGCGGGCTAGAGACCCAGTACTTC | CASSLGTSGLETQYF
14 | TRBJ1-2 | TRBV4-2 | - | - | TGTGCCAGCAGCCAAGATGTGGACAGCTATGGCTACACCTTC | CASSQDVDSYGYTF
14 | TRBJ2-7 | TRBV10-2 | - | - | TGCGCCAGCAGTGAGTCGGGCAGGGGCTATGAGCAGTACTTC | CASSESGRGYEQYF
14 | TRBJ1-1 | TRBV18 | - | TRBD1 | TGTGCCAGCTCAACCGACAGGGGGAACACTGAAGCTTTCTTT | CASSTDRGNTEAFF
14 | TRBJ1-5 | TRBV19 | - | - | TGTGCCAGTAGGACTCATGCTGGAGGTCAGCCCCAGCATTTT | CASRTHAGGQPQHF
14 | TRBJ2-3 | TRBV5-1 | - | TRBD2 | TGCGCCAGCAACCCCGGGGGGGGCACAGATACGCAGTATTTT | CASNPGGGTDTQYF
16 | TRBJ1-2 | TRBV4-3 | - | - | TGCGCCAGCAGCCAAGATAGTACAGAAGCCTTCTATGGCTACACCTTC | CASSQDSTEAFYGYTF
13 | TRBJ1-2 | TRBV7-9 | - | - | TGTGCCAGCAGCTTAGCGTCCGGGGTTGGCTACACCTTC | CASSLASGVGYTF
12 | TRBJ1-2 | TRBV7-9 | - | TRBD1 | TGTGCCAGCAGGAAACAGGGGTCTGGCTACACCTTC | CASRKQGSGYTF
14 | TRBJ2-2 | TRBV7-8 | - | - | TGTGCCAGCAGCTCCCCGCAGGGTGGCGGGGAGCTGTTTTTT | CASSSPQGGGELFF
13 | TRBJ2-5 | TRBV11-3 | - | TRBD2 | TGTGCCAGCAGCACAACTAGCGTAGAGACCCAGTACTTC | CASSTTSVETQYF
15 | TRBJ2-6 | TRBV19 | once | TRBD1 | TGTGCCAGCACGGACAGGGTCACTGGGGCCAACGTCCTGACTTTC | CASTDRVTGANVLTF
15 | TRBJ2-3 | TRBV6-5 | once | - | TGTGCCAGCAGATCCACAGGGTCTAGCACAGATACGCAGTATTTT | CASRSTGSSTDTQYF
18 | TRBJ1-3 | TRBV18 | - | - | TGTGCCAGCTCACCATTAGCGGTCCGGGGGAGCTCTGGAAACACCATATATTTT | CASSPLAVRGSSGNTIYF
13 | TRBJ1-5 | TRBV2 | - | - | TGTGCCAGCACCCAGGGTCCTAATCAGCCCCAGCATTTT | CASTQGPNQPQHF
16 | TRBJ1-1 | TRBV7-2 | - | - | TGTGCCAGCAGCCCCCCGGCGGAGGGTAGGTATACTGAAGCTTTCTTT | CASSPPAEGRYTEAFF
15 | TRBJ2-7 | TRBV18 | - | - | TGTGCCAGCTCGTATCGTGGGACTCCGGGGTGGGAGCAGTACTTC | CASSYRGTPGWEQYF
15 | TRBJ2-5 | TRBV19 | medium-sized | TRBD2 | TGTGCCAGTAGCCAGGGTTCTAGCGGGAGTGAGACCCAGTACTTC | CASSQGSSGSETQYF
13 | TRBJ1-1 | TRBV6-5 | few | - | TGTGCCAGCAGTTACATGGGGGAGGCTGAAGCTTTCTTT | CASSYMGEAEAFF
14 | TRBJ1-2 | TRBV6-5 | - | - | TGTGCCAGCAGGACCCTCTCCGGGAACTATGGCTACACCTTC | CASRTLSGNYGYTF
14 | TRBJ2-1 | TRBV27 | - | TRBD1 | TGTGCCAGCGGGACAGGGTTTGGGTACAATGAGCAGTTCTTC | CASGTGFGYNEQFF
16 | TRBJ1-1 | TRBV6-8 | - | TRBD1 | TGTGCCAGCAGTTACCTAGGGGGACAGGGTAAACGGGTAGCTTTCTTT | CASSYLGGQGKRVAFF
14 | TRBJ2-7 | TRBV5-1 | once | TRBD2 | TGCGCCAGCAGCTCTAGCGGGCGAGAGCACGAGCAGTACTTC | CASSSSGREHEQYF
16 | TRBJ1-3 | TRBV5-1 | - | TRBD1 | TGCGCCAGCAGCTTGAGATTCGGGACAGCGTTAAACACCATATATTTT | CASSLRFGTALNTIYF
13 | TRBJ2-1 | TRBV5-1 | - | TRBD1 | TGCGCCAGCAGCCCGACAGGGGGAAATGAGCAGTTCTTC | CASSPTGGNEQFF
13 | TRBJ1-4 | TRBV27 | - | - | TGTGCCAGCAGTCCGAGACAGAATGAAAAACTGTTTTTT | CASSPRQNEKLFF
11 | TRBJ2-7 | TRBV30 | - | - | TGTGCCTGGCAAGAGACCTACGAGCAGTACTTC | CAWQETYEQYF
13 | TRBJ2-5 | TRBV11-1 | once | - | TGTGCCAGCAGCTTAGCTGGGTCGGGGGCCCAGTACTTC | CASSLAGSGAQYF
13 | TRBJ2-3 | TRBV29-1 | - | TRBD2 | TGCAGCCCCTTAGCGGGAGGGCGGGATACGCAGTATTTT | CSPLAGGRDTQYF
19 | TRBJ2-2 | TRBV7-8 | - | TRBD2 | TGTGCCAGCAGCCCGACAGTAGCGGGAGGGCCCTTCGGGGCCGGGGAGCTGTTTTTT | CASSPTVAGGPFGAGELFF